The source of this T cell receptor (beta chain) is a study of blood T cell repertoires in COVID-19. Study-level information: The origin of the acute and convalescent COVID-19 samples was the United States, Italy and Spain. T cells, B-cell-depleted T cells, or PBMCs supplied cDNA or gDNA.

Seattle patients were enrolled while actively infected and followed longitudinally. In the source study's methods: Reference gene primer amplification yielded estimated nucleated cell counts. This table comes from immunoSEQ multiplex PCR, and its TCRdb copy is limited to in-frame clones, with some not included. Clone size and the V and J calls come from that table; the DNA yielded D and trimming. The sample lists more than 300,000 clones, 85% to 90% occurring once. There are 16 residues in the CDR3. The germline gives CDR1 MNHEY, CDR2 SMNVEV (reference sequence). V was pared by 4 bases and J by 4 bases, with 11 bases of the junction left unmatched.

The clonotype originates from a woman in her 70s with COVID-19, enrolled during active disease. What was sequenced was peripheral blood. The gene calls are TRBV27 and TRBJ1-2; TRBD1 agrees at 8 bases. The CDR3 sequence: CASSSSPTGAAYGYTF. The DNA of the CDR3 is TGTGCCAGCAGTTCAAGCCCGACAGGGGCCGCCTATGGCTACACCTTC.